This T cell receptor (beta chain) originates from a study of beta chain features in type 1 diabetes. In the study overall: Examination spanned around 100,000,000 sorted cells from all samples. Notes on the study in general: At VDJ recombination sites, type 1 diabetes patients had fewer insertions and more deleted nucleotides. Shorter templates may be favored by PCR, equally so in patients and controls.

Since all of the isolated RNA was reverse transcribed, expressed TCRB transcripts were what got sequenced. Measured with immunoSEQ multiplex PCR; TCRdb has only the in-frame clones, and not every one. Seen here are fewer than 500,000 clones, 11% to 15% observed once, and the top ten hold roughly 0.036%. Populations isolated by sorting all had purity greater than 95%. In the case of this clone: The antigen is unknown.

Source material: naive CD4+ T cells from blood. This sequence originates from a man in his thirties or forties in good health.

This CDR3 reads CASSSENRLDPFNEQFF. The CDR3 DNA reads TGTGCCAGCAGCTCGGAAAACAGACTAGATCCTTTTAATGAGCAGTTCTTC. The rearrangement joins TRBV7-9 to TRBJ2-1; perhaps TRBD2 as D (6 bases). This CDR3 has 17 residues. The germline V gene encodes CDR1 SEHNR and CDR2 FQNEAQ (reference sequence). V was clipped by 4 bases and J by 7 bases, with 23 bases between them.